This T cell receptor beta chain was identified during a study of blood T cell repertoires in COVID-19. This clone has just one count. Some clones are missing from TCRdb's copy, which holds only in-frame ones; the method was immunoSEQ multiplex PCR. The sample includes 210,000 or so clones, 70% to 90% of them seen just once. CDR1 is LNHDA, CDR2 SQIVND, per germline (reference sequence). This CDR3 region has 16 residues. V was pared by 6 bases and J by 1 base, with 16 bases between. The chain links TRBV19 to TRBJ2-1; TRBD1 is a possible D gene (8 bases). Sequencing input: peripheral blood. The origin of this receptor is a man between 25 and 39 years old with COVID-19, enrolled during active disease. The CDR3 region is CASSPLQGGSYNEQFF. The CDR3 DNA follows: TGTGCCAGTAGCCCCCTACAGGGGGGGTCCTACAATGAGCAGTTCTTC.